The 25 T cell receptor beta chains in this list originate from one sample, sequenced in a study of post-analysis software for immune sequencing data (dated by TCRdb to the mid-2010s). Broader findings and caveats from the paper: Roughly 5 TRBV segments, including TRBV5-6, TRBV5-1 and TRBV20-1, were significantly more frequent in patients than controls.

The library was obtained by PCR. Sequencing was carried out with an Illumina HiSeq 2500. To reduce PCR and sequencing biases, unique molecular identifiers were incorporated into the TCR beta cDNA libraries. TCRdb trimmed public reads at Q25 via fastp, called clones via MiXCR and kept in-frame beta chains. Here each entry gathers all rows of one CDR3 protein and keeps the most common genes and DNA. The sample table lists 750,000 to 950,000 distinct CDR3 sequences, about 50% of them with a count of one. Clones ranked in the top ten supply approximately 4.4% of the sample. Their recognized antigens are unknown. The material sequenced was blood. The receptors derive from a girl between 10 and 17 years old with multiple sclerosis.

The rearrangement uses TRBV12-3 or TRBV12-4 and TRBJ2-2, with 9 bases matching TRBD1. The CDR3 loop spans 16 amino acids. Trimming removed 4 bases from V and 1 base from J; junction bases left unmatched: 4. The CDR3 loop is CASSYTGGLNTGELFF. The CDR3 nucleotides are TGTGCCAGCAGTTATACAGGGGGCCTGAACACCGGGGAGCTGTTTTTT.

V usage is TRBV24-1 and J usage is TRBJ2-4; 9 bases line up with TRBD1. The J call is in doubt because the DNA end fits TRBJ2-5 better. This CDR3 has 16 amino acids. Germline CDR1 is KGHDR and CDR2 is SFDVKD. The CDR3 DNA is TGTGCCACCAGTGAGGGGGGACAGGGAGGGTTGGAGACCCAGTACTTC. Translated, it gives CATSEGGQGGLETQYF.

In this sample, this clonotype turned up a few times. CDR3 loop: CASSTGARTDTQYF. CDR3 DNA: TGTGCCAGCAGTACAGGGGCTCGGACAGATACGCAGTATTTT. V and J are TRBV12-3 or TRBV12-4 and TRBJ2-3; 7 nucleotides line up with TRBD1. V was clipped by 5 bases and J by 3 bases; unmatched bases: 5. The length of the CDR3 is 14 residues.

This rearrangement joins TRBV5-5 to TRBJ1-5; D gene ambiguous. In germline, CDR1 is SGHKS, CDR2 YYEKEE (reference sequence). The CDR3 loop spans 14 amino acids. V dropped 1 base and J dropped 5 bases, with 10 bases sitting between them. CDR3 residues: CASSLFGGDQPQHF. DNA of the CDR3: TGTGCCAGCAGCTTGTTCGGCGGGGATCAGCCCCAGCATTTT.

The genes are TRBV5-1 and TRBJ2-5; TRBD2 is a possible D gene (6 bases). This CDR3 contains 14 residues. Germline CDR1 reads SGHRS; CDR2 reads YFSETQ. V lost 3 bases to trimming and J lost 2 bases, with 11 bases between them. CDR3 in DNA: TGCGCCAGCAGCTGGGGGACTGTTCAAGAGACCCAGTACTTC. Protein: CASSWGTVQETQYF.

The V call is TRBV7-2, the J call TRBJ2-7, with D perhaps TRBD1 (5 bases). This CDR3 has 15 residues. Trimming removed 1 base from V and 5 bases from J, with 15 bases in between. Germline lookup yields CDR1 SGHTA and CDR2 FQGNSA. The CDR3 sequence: CASSLEVGRVHEQYF. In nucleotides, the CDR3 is TGTGCCAGCAGCTTAGAGGTGGGGCGCGTCCACGAGCAGTACTTC.

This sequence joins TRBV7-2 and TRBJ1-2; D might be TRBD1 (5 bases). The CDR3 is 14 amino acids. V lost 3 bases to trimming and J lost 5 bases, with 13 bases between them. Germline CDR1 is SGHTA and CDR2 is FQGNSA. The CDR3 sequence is CASSLEPGTYGYTF. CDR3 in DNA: TGTGCCAGCAGCTTGGAGCCCGGGACTTATGGCTACACCTTC.

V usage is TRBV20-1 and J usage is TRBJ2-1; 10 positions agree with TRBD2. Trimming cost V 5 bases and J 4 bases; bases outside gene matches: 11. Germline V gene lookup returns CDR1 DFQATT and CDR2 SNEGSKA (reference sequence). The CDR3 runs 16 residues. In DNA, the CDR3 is TGCAGTGCTTCCCTTGGGGGTAGCGGGAGGTACAATGAGCAGTTCTTC. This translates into CSASLGGSGRYNEQFF.

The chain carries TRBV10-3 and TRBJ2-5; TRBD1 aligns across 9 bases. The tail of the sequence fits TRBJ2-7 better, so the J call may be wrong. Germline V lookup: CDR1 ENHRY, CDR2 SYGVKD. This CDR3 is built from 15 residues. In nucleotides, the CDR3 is TGTGCCATCAGTGAGTCAGGACAGGGGATGAACGAGCAGTACTTC. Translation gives CAISESGQGMNEQYF.

The CDR3 region has the DNA TGCGCCAGCAGCTCACCGGGACCGCATAACTATGGCTACACCTTC. The encoded protein is CASSSPGPHNYGYTF. The rearrangement uses TRBV5-1 and TRBJ1-2; D might be TRBD1 (5 bases). The V end was cut by 3 bases, the J end by 1 base, with 13 bases between. The CDR3 is 15 residues long. Germline CDR1 is SGHRS and CDR2 is YFSETQ.

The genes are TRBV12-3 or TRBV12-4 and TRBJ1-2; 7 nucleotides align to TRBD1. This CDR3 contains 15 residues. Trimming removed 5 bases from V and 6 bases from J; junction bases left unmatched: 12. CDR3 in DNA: TGTGCCAGCAGTCCCGTTAGACAGGGTGCCGATGGCTACACCTTC. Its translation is CASSPVRQGADGYTF.

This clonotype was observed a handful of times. As DNA, the CDR3 is TGTGCCAGCAGCTCCGAGATAGACAGAGAGCAGTACTTC. Its protein product is CASSSEIDREQYF. The chain employs TRBV7-6 and TRBJ2-5; D is perhaps TRBD1 (5 bases). The CDR3 covers 13 residues. Trimming pared 4 bases from V and 11 bases from J, leaving 17 bases between. CDR1 is SGHVS, CDR2 FNYEAQ, per germline.

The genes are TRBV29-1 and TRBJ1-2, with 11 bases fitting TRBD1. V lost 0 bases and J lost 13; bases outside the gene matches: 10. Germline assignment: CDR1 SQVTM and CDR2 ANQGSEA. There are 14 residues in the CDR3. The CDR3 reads CSVEDLPGQGVTTF. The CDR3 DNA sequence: TGCAGCGTTGAAGATCTCCCGGGACAGGGGGTCACCACCTTC.

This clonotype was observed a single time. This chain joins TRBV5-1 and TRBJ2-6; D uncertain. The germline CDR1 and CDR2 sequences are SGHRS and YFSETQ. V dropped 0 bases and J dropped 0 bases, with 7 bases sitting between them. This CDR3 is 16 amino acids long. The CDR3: CASSLAADSGANVLTF. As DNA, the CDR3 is TGCGCCAGCAGCTTGGCGGCGGACTCTGGGGCCAACGTCCTGACTTTC.

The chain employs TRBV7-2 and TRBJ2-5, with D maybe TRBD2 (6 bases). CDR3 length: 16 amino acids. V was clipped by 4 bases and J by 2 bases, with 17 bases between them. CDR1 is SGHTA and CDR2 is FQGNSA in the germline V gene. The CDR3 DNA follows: TGTGCCAGCAGCTCTCAGCGGGCGGTCCTGCAAGAGACCCAGTACTTC. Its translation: CASSSQRAVLQETQYF.

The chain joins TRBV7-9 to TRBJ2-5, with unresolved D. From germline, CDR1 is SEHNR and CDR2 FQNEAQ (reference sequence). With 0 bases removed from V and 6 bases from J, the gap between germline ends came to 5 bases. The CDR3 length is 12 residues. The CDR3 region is CASSLALQTQYF. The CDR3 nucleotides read TGTGCCAGCAGCTTAGCGTTGCAGACCCAGTACTTC. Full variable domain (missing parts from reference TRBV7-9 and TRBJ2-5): DTGVSQNPRHKITKRGQNVTFRCDPISEHNRLYWYRQTLGQGPEFLTYFQNEAQLEKSRLLSDRFSAERPKGSFSTLEIQRTEQGDSAMYLCASSLALQTQYFGPGTRLLVL.

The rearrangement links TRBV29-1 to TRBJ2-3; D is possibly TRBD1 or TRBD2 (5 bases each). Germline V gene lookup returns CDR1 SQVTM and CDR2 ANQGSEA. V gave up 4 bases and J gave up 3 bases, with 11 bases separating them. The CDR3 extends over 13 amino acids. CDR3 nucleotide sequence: TGCAGCGTTGTAGGGACGAGGACAGATACGCAGTATTTT. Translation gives CSVVGTRTDTQYF.

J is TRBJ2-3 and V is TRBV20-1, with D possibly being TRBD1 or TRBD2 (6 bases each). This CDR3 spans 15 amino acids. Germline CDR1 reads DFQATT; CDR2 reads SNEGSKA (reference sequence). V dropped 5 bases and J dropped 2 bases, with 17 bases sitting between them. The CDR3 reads CSACRSAGHTDTQYF. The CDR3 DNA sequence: TGCAGTGCTTGCCGGTCGGCGGGACACACAGATACGCAGTATTTT.

The CDR3 sequence: CASSPRTSGRITGELFF. CDR3 coding DNA: TGTGCCAGCAGCCCCCGGACTAGCGGGAGAATAACCGGGGAGCTGTTTTTT. This chain joins TRBV7-3 and TRBJ2-2, with 13 bases identical to TRBD2. The V gene end was trimmed by 5 bases and the J gene end by 5 bases; junction bases not matched to a gene: 8. This CDR3 contains 17 residues. Germline CDR1 and CDR2: SGHTA and FQGTGA.

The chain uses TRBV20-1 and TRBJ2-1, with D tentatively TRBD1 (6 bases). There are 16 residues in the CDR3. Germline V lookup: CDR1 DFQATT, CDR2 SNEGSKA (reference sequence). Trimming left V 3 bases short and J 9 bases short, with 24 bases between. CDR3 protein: CSARSLGSGDPREQFF. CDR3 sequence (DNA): TGCAGTGCTAGGTCATTGGGGTCAGGGGACCCCCGTGAGCAGTTCTTC.

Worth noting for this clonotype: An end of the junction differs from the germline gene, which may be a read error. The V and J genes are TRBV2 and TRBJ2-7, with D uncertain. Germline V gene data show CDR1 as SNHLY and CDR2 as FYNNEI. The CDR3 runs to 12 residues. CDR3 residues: CAGSAGSYEQYF. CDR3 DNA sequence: TGTGCCGGCAGCGCAGGCAGCTACGAGCAGTACTTC.

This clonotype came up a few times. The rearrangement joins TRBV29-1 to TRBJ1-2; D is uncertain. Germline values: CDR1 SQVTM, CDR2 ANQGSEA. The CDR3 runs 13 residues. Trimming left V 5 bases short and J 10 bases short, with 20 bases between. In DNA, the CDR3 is TGCAGCGTTAATAAGGGTCCCCTAATGGACTACACCTTC. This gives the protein CSVNKGPLMDYTF.

The CDR3 coding sequence is TGTGCCAGCAGCCTATCGCCGGGAGAAGGAGGCTACACCTTC. Encoded protein: CASSLSPGEGGYTF. This chain joins TRBV7-3 and TRBJ1-2; D gene ambiguous. The CDR3 contains 14 residues. Trimming shortened V by 5 bases and J by 8 bases, and 18 bases separated the two germline ends. Germline CDR1 reads SGHTA; CDR2 reads FQGTGA. Using reference TRBV7-3 and TRBJ1-2 for the parts outside the CDR3, the full variable domain is GAGVSQTPSNKVTEKGKYVELRCDPISGHTALYWYRQSLGQGPEFLIYFQGTGAADDSGLPNDRFFAVRPEGSVSTLKIQRTERGDSAVYLCASSLSPGEGGYTFGSGTRLTVV.

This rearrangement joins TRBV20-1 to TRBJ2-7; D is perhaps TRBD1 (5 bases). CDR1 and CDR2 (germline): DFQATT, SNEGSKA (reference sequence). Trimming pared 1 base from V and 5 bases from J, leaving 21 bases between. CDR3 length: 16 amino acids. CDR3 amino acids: CSARVSQMMGRNEQYF. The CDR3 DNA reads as TGCAGTGCTAGAGTGTCTCAAATGATGGGGCGGAACGAGCAGTACTTC.

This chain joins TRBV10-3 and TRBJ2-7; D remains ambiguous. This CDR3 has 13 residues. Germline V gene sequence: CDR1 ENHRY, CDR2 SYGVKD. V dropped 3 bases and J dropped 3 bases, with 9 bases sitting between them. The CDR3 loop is CAISESNRYEQYF. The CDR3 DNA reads TGTGCCATCAGTGAAAGTAATCGCTACGAGCAGTACTTC.